One and the same sample provided the 11 T cell receptor beta chains below, sequenced in a study of vaccination effects on CD4 cells after COVID-19. The protocol was immunoSEQ multiplex PCR, while the TCRdb copy is restricted to in-frame clones and leaves out a portion. The profile covers 40,000 to 45,000 clones, with about two thirds appearing a single time and more than 7.5% taken by the ten largest. What these receptors recognize is not known. Following 10 days of culture, CD4+ T cells were isolated. Everyone in the study got two shots of either the BNT162b2 or mRNA-1273 vaccine. Source: CD4+ T cells from PBMCs cultured without peptide, taken after COVID-19 vaccination. These receptors were taken from a human donor who received a COVID-19 vaccine.

The CDR3 DNA is TGCGCCAGCAAGGCGGGACAGCGCCTAAACACCGGGGAGCTGTTTTTT. Its translation: CASKAGQRLNTGELFF. The V call is TRBV4-1, the J call TRBJ2-2; D might be TRBD1 (7 bases). V was clipped by 7 bases and J by 2 bases, with 17 bases between them. The germline gives CDR1 MGHRA, CDR2 YSYEKL. The CDR3 runs 16 residues.

This clone was seen repeatedly, ten times or more. The chain couples TRBV6-5 to TRBJ1-1; perhaps TRBD1 as D (5 bases). The germline CDR1 and CDR2 sequences are MNHEY and SVGAGI. The length of the CDR3 is 13 residues. Trimming stripped 5 bases from V and 4 bases from J, with 11 bases between. The CDR3 sequence is CASSKTALTEAFF. The CDR3 DNA follows: TGTGCCAGCAGTAAGACAGCCCTCACTGAAGCTTTCTTT.

A single count supports this clone. The chain employs TRBV18 and TRBJ1-5; TRBD1 matches at 12 bases. Germline V gene sequence: CDR1 KGHSH, CDR2 LQKENI. The CDR3 totals 16 residues. V was clipped by 4 bases and J by 2 bases; unmatched bases: 3. CDR3 region: CASSLGTGGRNQPQHF. CDR3 bases: TGTGCCAGCTCACTGGGGACAGGGGGCCGCAATCAGCCCCAGCATTTT. Using reference TRBV18 and TRBJ1-5 for the parts outside the CDR3, the full variable domain is NAGVMQNPRHLVRRRGQEARLRCSPMKGHSHVYWYRQLPEEGLKFMVYLQKENIIDESGMPKERFSAEFPKEGPSILRIQQVVRGDSAAYFCASSLGTGGRNQPQHFGDGTRLSIL.

The genes are TRBV5-6 and TRBJ2-1, with D perhaps matching TRBD2 (6 bases). V gave up 3 bases and J gave up 4 bases, with 11 bases separating them. Germline V lookup: CDR1 SGHDT, CDR2 YYEEEE. This CDR3 has 14 residues. The CDR3 DNA reads as TGTGCCAGCAGCTCCCCGGGGGAGTACAATGAGCAGTTCTTC. This codes for CASSSPGEYNEQFF. Looking up the rest from reference TRBV5-6 and TRBJ2-1 gives the full variable domain: DAGVTQSPTHLIKTRGQQVTLRCSPKSGHDTVSWYQQALGQGPQFIFQYYEEEERQRGNFPDRFSGHQFPNYSSELNVNALLLGDSALYLCASSSPGEYNEQFFGPGTRLTVL.

V gene TRBV9 combines with J gene TRBJ1-6, with no clear D. Trimming took 3 bases from V and 8 from J, leaving 9 bases between them. The CDR3 is 13 amino acids. Germline V gene lookup returns CDR1 SGDLS and CDR2 YYNGEE. CDR3 coding DNA: TGTGCCAGCAGCGAATCATCTGATTCACCCCTCCACTTT. Encoded protein: CASSESSDSPLHF.

The chain has TRBV5-4 and TRBJ1-4; TRBD1 matches 10 bases. The CDR3 runs to 15 residues. V shed 4 bases, J shed 7 bases, and the junction held 7 bases outside the gene matches. Germline CDR1 is SGHNT and CDR2 is YYREEE (reference sequence). The CDR3 is CASSLPGTGAEKLFF. Here the CDR3 DNA reads TGTGCCAGCAGCCTACCCGGGACAGGGGCTGAAAAACTGTTTTTT. Together with reference TRBV5-4 and TRBJ1-4, the CDR3 gives the full variable domain: ETGVTQSPTHLIKTRGQQVTLRCSSQSGHNTVSWYQQALGQGPQFIFQYYREEENGRGNFPPRFSGLQFPNYSSELNVNALELDDSALYLCASSLPGTGAEKLFFGSGTQLSVL.

V usage is TRBV5-1 and J usage is TRBJ1-3; 7 bases are a match to TRBD1. J gave up 0 bases and V 4 bases, and 1 base lay outside the gene matches. CDR3 length: 14 amino acids. In germline, CDR1 is SGHRS, CDR2 YFSETQ. The CDR3 reads CASSGDSSGNTIYF. The CDR3 DNA sequence: TGCGCCAGCAGCGGGGACAGCTCTGGAAACACCATATATTTT.

This chain joins TRBV5-4 and TRBJ2-5, with unresolved D. The germline V and J ends were trimmed by 2 bases and 4 bases, with 9 bases remaining between them. Germline lookup yields CDR1 SGHNT and CDR2 YYREEE (reference sequence). The CDR3 totals 13 residues. The CDR3 is CASSFKGRETQYF. CDR3 DNA: TGTGCCAGCAGCTTTAAAGGAAGAGAGACCCAGTACTTC. The full variable domain, completed using reference TRBV5-4 and TRBJ2-5, is ETGVTQSPTHLIKTRGQQVTLRCSSQSGHNTVSWYQQALGQGPQFIFQYYREEENGRGNFPPRFSGLQFPNYSSELNVNALELDDSALYLCASSFKGRETQYFGPGTRLLVL.

CDR3 sequence reads: CASSYDGSGANVLTF. CDR3 in DNA: TGTGCCAGCAGTTATGACGGCTCTGGGGCCAACGTCCTGACTTTC. V is TRBV6-5 and J is TRBJ2-6; D gene ambiguous. Germline CDR1 MNHEY, CDR2 SVGAGI. The ends were cut back, 3 bases at V and 0 bases at J, with 6 bases in the middle. This CDR3 comprises 15 residues.

V is TRBV5-4 and J is TRBJ2-7, with 9 bases lining up with TRBD2. The ends lost 4 bases at V and 3 bases at J; junction bases unmatched: 8. Germline CDR1 and CDR2: SGHNT and YYREEE (reference sequence). CDR3 size: 15 residues. CDR3 DNA: TGTGCCAGCAGCGGAGGGACTAGCCAATTCTACGAGCAGTACTTC. Translation: CASSGGTSQFYEQYF.

The genes are TRBV6-5 and TRBJ1-2, with D possibly TRBD1 on 5 matching bases. This CDR3 has 13 residues. Trimming stripped 1 base from V and 7 bases from J, with 10 bases between. Germline-derived CDR1 and CDR2 are MNHEY and SVGAGI. CDR3 DNA sequence: TGTGCCAGCAGTTACTATCAGGGTTCTGGCTACACCTTC. Protein sequence: CASSYYQGSGYTF.